This T cell receptor beta chain was documented in a study of PD-L1 blockade in urothelial cancer. Study-wide background: Males with bladder-origin urothelial cancer constituted about 90% of the roughly 30 patients. Study results and caveats: Tumor-associated TCR clones expanded more in blood at 3 weeks in patients with durable benefit.

Repertoires were generated with immunoSEQ multiplex PCR, while TCRdb's copy carries only in-frame clones and drops some. The sample shows 40,000 to 45,000 clones, 70% to 90% of them seen only once. Notes on this clone: What it binds is unknown.

This clonotype was sampled from a woman aged 55 to 70 with urothelial cancer. Sample: PBMCs, taken around atezolizumab (anti-PD-L1) treatment.

The CDR3: CASSLGAGSYEQYF. CDR3 DNA: TGTGCCAGCAGCTTAGGAGCGGGGTCCTACGAGCAGTACTTC. The chain has TRBV7-9 and TRBJ2-7; TRBD2 agrees at 7 bases. Germline lookup yields CDR1 SEHNR and CDR2 FQNEAQ (reference sequence). After removal of 1 base from V and 1 base from J, the junction contained 1 base not matched to a gene. The CDR3 totals 14 residues.